The 13 T cell receptor beta chains given below trace back to one sample, sequenced in a study of regulatory T cells in long-lasting Graves disease. With iRepertoire HTBI primers and Arm-PCR of CDR3 regions, TCR beta libraries were built. TCRdb processed the multiplex PCR reads anew with MiXCR; each CDR3 protein has one entry. The repertoire holds about 400,000 distinct CDR3 sequences, with about 15% as singletons. Time point here: newly diagnosed GD, antithyroid drugs for less than 3 months. PBMC RNA served as the TCR library source. This sample also belongs to another study, concerning T cells in Graves' hyperthyroidism and ophthalmopathy.

The specimen was peripheral blood mononuclear cells (PBMCs), collected at new diagnosis, from a patient treated with antithyroid drugs. The receptors come from a woman in her thirties or forties with Graves disease.

This clonotype showed up many times. The chain is built from TRBV14 and TRBJ1-1; weak D call: TRBD1 (5 bases). Trimming took off 0 bases at V and 3 bases at J, with 14 bases between the two ends. CDR1 and CDR2 (germline): SGHDN, FVKESK. The CDR3 runs 16 residues. The CDR3 reads CASSQDPGTTYTEAFF. The CDR3 DNA follows: TGTGCCAGCAGCCAAGATCCGGGGACCACCTACACTGAAGCTTTCTTT.

This clonotype occurred a few times. J is TRBJ2-1 and V is TRBV28; 10 bases map to TRBD1. The CDR3 runs to 16 residues. Germline assignment: CDR1 MDHEN and CDR2 SYDVKM. The trim removed 3 bases at V and 9 bases at J, leaving 11 bases unmatched. CDR3 sequence (DNA): TGTGCCAGCAGTTTCGGGAGGACAGGGGGGGGGGGTGAGCAGTTCTTC. Translated, it gives CASSFGRTGGGGEQFF. The entire variable domain, with the rest obtained from reference TRBV28 and TRBJ2-1, is as follows: DVKVTQSSRYLVKRTGEKVFLECVQDMDHENMFWYRQDPGLGLRLIYFSYDVKMKEKGDIPEGYSVSREKKERFSLILESASTNQTSMYLCASSFGRTGGGGEQFFGPGTRLTVL.

The table lists this clonotype with many counts. The V and J genes are TRBV28 and TRBJ1-2, with D perhaps matching TRBD1 (5 bases). The V end lost 3 bases, the J end lost 4 bases, and 9 bases lay between the germline ends. This CDR3 is 13 amino acids long. CDR1 is MDHEN, CDR2 SYDVKM, per germline. CDR3: CASSLGRVYGYTF. The CDR3 DNA sequence: TGTGCCAGCAGTTTGGGCAGGGTCTATGGCTACACCTTC.

The chain employs TRBV12-3 or TRBV12-4 and TRBJ1-1; D remains unclear. The CDR3 sequence is 14 residues long. V was trimmed by 5 bases and J by 1 base, leaving 11 bases between them. For the CDR3, the DNA is TGTGCCAGCAGTGTCCGGGTTGCGAACACTGAAGCTTTCTTT. Its translation: CASSVRVANTEAFF.

Worth noting for this clonotype: A much larger clone lies one base from this, so it may be a read error. V and J are TRBV9 and TRBJ2-5, with D perhaps TRBD1 or TRBD2 (5 bases each). This CDR3 is built from 15 residues. CDR1 is SGDLS and CDR2 is YYNGEE in the germline V gene. As DNA, the CDR3 is TGTGCCAGCAGCCCACTGGGGGTACGGGGCAATGAGCAGTCCTTC. Protein sequence: CASSPLGVRGNEQSF.

This clonotype was counted many times. The chain joins TRBV11-2 to TRBJ2-5; either TRBD1 or TRBD2 may fit D (5 bases each). The ends were cut back, 4 bases at V and 9 bases at J, with 21 bases in the middle. This CDR3 spans 15 amino acids. Germline V gene lookup returns CDR1 SGHAT and CDR2 FQNNGV. The CDR3 region is CASSSSGTVGWSQYF. The CDR3, as DNA: TGTGCCAGCAGCTCCTCCGGGACCGTAGGGTGGTCCCAGTACTTC.

Ten or more counts support this clonotype. The chain employs TRBV2 and TRBJ2-2; D ambiguous. The CDR3 consists of 12 residues. Trimming shortened V by 4 bases and J by 5 bases, and 5 bases separated the two germline ends. The germline V gene encodes CDR1 SNHLY and CDR2 FYNNEI. The CDR3 region has the DNA TGTGCCAGCAGTGTGGTAACCGGGGAGCTGTTTTTT. It translates to CASSVVTGELFF.

This clonotype was counted between two and nine times. V usage is TRBV7-2 and J usage is TRBJ1-2; D gene unclear. V was shortened by 5 bases and J by 11 bases, with 12 bases between the two germline ends. The germline V gene has CDR1 SGHTA and CDR2 FQGNSA. The CDR3 covers 11 residues. In DNA form, the CDR3 reads TGTGCCAGCAGCCCCTGGACCTTATACACCTTC. Translation: CASSPWTLYTF.

This clonotype was observed a handful of times. V gene TRBV20-1 combines with J gene TRBJ1-5; 8 bases align to TRBD1. With V trimmed by 1 base and J by 5 bases, 1 base remained unmatched. The germline V gene has CDR1 DFQATT and CDR2 SNEGSKA (reference sequence). This CDR3 is built from 13 residues. The CDR3, as DNA: TGCAGTGCTAGAGTGGACAGGGATCAGCCCCAGCATTTT. This encodes CSARVDRDQPQHF.

This clonotype was found many times. This chain connects TRBV28 to TRBJ1-4; TRBD1 aligns across 8 bases. Germline CDR1 and CDR2: MDHEN and SYDVKM. This CDR3 contains 13 residues. With V trimmed by 5 bases and J by 5 bases, 1 base remained unmatched. CDR3 protein: CASSRTGNEKLFF. The CDR3 DNA reads TGTGCCAGCAGTCGGACAGGGAATGAAAAACTGTTTTTT.

This clonotype was recorded many times. The J gene is TRBJ2-7, the V gene TRBV19; tentatively, D is TRBD1 or TRBD2 (5 bases each). Germline V gives CDR1 LNHDA, CDR2 SQIVND (reference sequence). This CDR3 spans 12 amino acids. V dropped 7 bases and J dropped 6 bases, with 13 bases sitting between them. This CDR3 is CASNGGIGEQYF. The CDR3 bases are TGTGCCAGTAATGGGGGAATAGGCGAGCAGTACTTC.

V gene TRBV4-1 combines with J gene TRBJ2-1; D unclear. From germline, CDR1 is MGHRA and CDR2 YSYEKL. Trimming took 0 bases from V and 3 from J, leaving 15 bases between them. The CDR3 sequence is 17 residues long. CDR3 sequence (DNA): TGCGCCAGCAGCCAAGACCCAGCCACCATACTCTACAATGAGCAGTTCTTC. It encodes CASSQDPATILYNEQFF.

This clonotype was recorded a few times. The chain couples TRBV5-1 to TRBJ2-2, with D perhaps assigned TRBD1 or TRBD2 (5 bases each). In germline, CDR1 is SGHRS, CDR2 YFSETQ. V was cut by 1 base and J by 10 bases, with 14 bases left in between. The CDR3 is 14 residues long. Written as DNA, the CDR3 is TGCGCCAGCAGCTTGAGCTCGGGGCCTTCGGAGCTGTTTTTT. The encoded protein is CASSLSSGPSELFF.